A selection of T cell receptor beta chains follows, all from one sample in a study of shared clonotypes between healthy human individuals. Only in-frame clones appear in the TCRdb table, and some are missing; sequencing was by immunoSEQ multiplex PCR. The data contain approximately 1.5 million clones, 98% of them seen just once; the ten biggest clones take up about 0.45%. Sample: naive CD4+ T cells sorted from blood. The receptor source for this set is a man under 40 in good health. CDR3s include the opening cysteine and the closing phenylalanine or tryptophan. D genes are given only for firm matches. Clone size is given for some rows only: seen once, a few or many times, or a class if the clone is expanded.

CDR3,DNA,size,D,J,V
CASRLTSVTYNEQFF,TGTGCCAGCAGACTGACCTCGGTCACCTACAATGAGCAGTTCTTC,.,.,TRBJ2-1,TRBV7-8
CSETGTTGYTF,TGCAGCGAGACAGGGACCACCGGCTACACCTTC,.,TRBD1,TRBJ1-2,TRBV29-1
CASSQVVLAGPASNEQFF,TGTGCCAGCAGCCAAGTAGTACTAGCGGGTCCCGCAAGTAATGAGCAGTTCTTC,.,TRBD2,TRBJ2-1,TRBV4-2
CASSYSRTRVSEQYF,TGTGCCAGCAGTTACTCCCGGACACGAGTCAGCGAGCAGTACTTC,.,.,TRBJ2-7,TRBV6-5
CASSRRTAQPQHF,TGTGCCAGTAGCCGAAGGACCGCTCAGCCCCAGCATTTT,.,.,TRBJ1-5,TRBV19
CASSPTGRTEAFF,TGCGCCAGCAGCCCGACAGGGCGGACTGAAGCTTTCTTT,.,TRBD1,TRBJ1-1,TRBV4-3
CASSLALREAPLEQYF,TGTGCCAGCAGCTTAGCATTGCGGGAGGCACCTCTCGAGCAGTACTTC,.,TRBD2,TRBJ2-7,TRBV7-9
CATSRERSWAGIQETQYF,TGTGCCACCAGCAGAGAACGAAGCTGGGCGGGGATTCAAGAGACCCAGTACTTC,.,.,TRBJ2-5,TRBV15
CASSVPGGTGEKLFF,TGTGCCAGCAGTGTACCAGGGGGGACCGGTGAAAAACTGTTTTTT,.,TRBD1,TRBJ1-4,TRBV28
CASSSLQGRGYEQYF,TGTGCCAGCAGCTCCCTACAGGGTCGGGGCTACGAGCAGTACTTC,.,.,TRBJ2-7,TRBV11-2
CASSLVPNHEQYF,TGTGCCAGCAGCTTGGTCCCCAACCACGAGCAGTACTTC,once,.,TRBJ2-7,TRBV5-5
CASSLNLAWGRGSYNEQFF,TGTGCCAGCAGCTTAAATCTCGCCTGGGGCAGGGGGTCCTACAATGAGCAGTTCTTC,.,TRBD1,TRBJ2-1,TRBV7-9
CASSPGEIQETQYF,TGCGCCAGCAGCCCGGGGGAAATCCAAGAGACCCAGTACTTC,.,.,TRBJ2-5,TRBV5-1
CSADRGQGYTF,TGCAGTGCTGATCGGGGACAAGGCTACACCTTC,.,.,TRBJ1-2,TRBV20-1
CASSRGDRGKGQPQHF,TGTGCCAGCAGCCGCGGGGACAGGGGAAAGGGGCAGCCCCAGCATTTT,.,TRBD1,TRBJ1-5,TRBV4-2
CASSIMAGVGETQYF,TGTGCCAGTAGTATCATGGCGGGAGTAGGAGAGACCCAGTACTTC,.,TRBD2,TRBJ2-5,TRBV19
CASSRGPRRQGQPQHF,TGTGCCAGTAGTAGAGGGCCTCGGAGGCAAGGCCAGCCCCAGCATTTT,.,.,TRBJ1-5,TRBV19
CASSLEAGGPSYEQYF,TGTGCCAGCAGCTTGGAAGCGGGAGGCCCCTCCTACGAGCAGTACTTC,.,TRBD2,TRBJ2-7,TRBV5-4
CASSPGGTNEKLFF,TGTGCCAGCAGCCCAGGGGGCACTAATGAAAAACTGTTTTTT,.,TRBD1,TRBJ1-4,TRBV5-4
CASSPLAEYNEQFF,TGTGCCAGCAGCCCACTAGCGGAATACAATGAGCAGTTCTTC,once,TRBD2,TRBJ2-1,TRBV5-5
CASSLAGGDTYEQYF,TGTGCCAGCAGCTTAGCAGGGGGCGATACCTACGAGCAGTACTTC,.,TRBD1,TRBJ2-7,TRBV7-9
CASSGRAYEQYF,TGTGCCAGCAGTGGCAGAGCCTACGAGCAGTACTTC,.,.,TRBJ2-7,TRBV6-5
CASSPGQPNTEAFF,TGTGCCAGCTCACCGGGACAGCCAAACACTGAAGCTTTCTTT,.,TRBD1,TRBJ1-1,TRBV18
CASSPWDGSYEQYF,TGTGCCAGCTCACCCTGGGACGGATCCTACGAGCAGTACTTC,.,.,TRBJ2-7,TRBV18
CASSPPGNEQFF,TGTGCCAGCAGCCCCCCCGGGAATGAGCAGTTCTTC,.,.,TRBJ2-1,TRBV7-2
CASSLRSLPTVGGSEKLFF,TGTGCCAGCAGTTTGAGGTCTCTTCCCACAGTGGGTGGCTCTGAAAAACTGTTTTTT,.,.,TRBJ1-4,TRBV27
CASRVGINQPQHF,TGTGCCAGCCGGGTCGGGATAAATCAGCCCCAGCATTTT,.,.,TRBJ1-5,TRBV6-1
CAWSWVWGTGELFF,TGTGCCTGGAGTTGGGTTTGGGGTACCGGGGAGCTGTTTTTT,.,.,TRBJ2-2,TRBV30
CASSRPGASSYNEQFF,TGCGCCAGCAGCCGACCAGGCGCTAGTTCCTACAATGAGCAGTTCTTC,.,.,TRBJ2-1,TRBV4-1
CAIIGWTEAFF,TGTGCCATCATAGGGTGGACTGAAGCTTTCTTT,.,.,TRBJ1-1,TRBV6-5
CASSEWDRGRNEQFF,TGTGCCAGCAGTGAATGGGACAGGGGCCGCAATGAGCAGTTCTTC,.,TRBD1,TRBJ2-1,TRBV25-1
CASSVPSLGSGNTIYF,TGTGCCAGTAGTGTCCCTTCACTTGGATCCGGAAACACCATATATTTT,.,.,TRBJ1-3,TRBV19
CASRATADTQYF,TGTGCCAGCAGGGCCACGGCAGATACGCAGTATTTT,.,.,TRBJ2-3,TRBV6-6
CAISESTPGQGDYEQYF,TGTGCCATCAGTGAGTCGACTCCGGGACAGGGGGACTACGAGCAGTACTTC,.,TRBD1,TRBJ2-7,TRBV10-3
CGQPAPSAETQYF,TGTGGACAGCCGGCTCCCTCGGCCGAGACCCAGTACTTC,.,.,TRBJ2-5,TRBV28
CASSLGTSLLRIYEQYF,TGTGCCAGCAGCTTAGGGACTAGCCTTCTGCGGATTTACGAGCAGTACTTC,once,TRBD2,TRBJ2-7,TRBV7-8
CASTDSGLNEQYF,TGTGCCAGCACAGATTCGGGGCTCAACGAGCAGTACTTC,.,.,TRBJ2-7,TRBV2
CASSIEGNQPQHF,TGTGCCAGTAGTATAGAGGGAAATCAGCCCCAGCATTTT,.,.,TRBJ1-5,TRBV19
CASSSRLAGRGHPYNEQFF,TGCGCCAGCAGCTCGAGACTAGCGGGACGAGGCCATCCTTACAATGAGCAGTTCTTC,.,TRBD2,TRBJ2-1,TRBV5-1
CAISRGQGIYGYTF,TGTGCCATCAGCCGGGGACAGGGAATTTATGGCTACACCTTC,once,TRBD1,TRBJ1-2,TRBV10-3
CATSREQGVHGGYTF,TGTGCCACCAGCAGAGAACAGGGGGTTCACGGTGGCTACACCTTC,.,TRBD1,TRBJ1-2,TRBV15
CASSLISSLSGANVLTF,TGTGCCAGCAGCTTAATTAGCTCACTTTCTGGGGCCAACGTCCTGACTTTC,.,.,TRBJ2-6,TRBV7-6
CASSLISGRGNNEQFF,TGTGCCAGCAGTTTAATCAGCGGGAGGGGTAACAATGAGCAGTTCTTC,.,TRBD2,TRBJ2-1,TRBV7-9
CASSHFPTSGSLGEQYF,TGCGCCAGCAGCCATTTCCCGACTAGCGGGAGTTTGGGGGAGCAGTACTTC,.,TRBD2,TRBJ2-7,TRBV4-1
CASSYSWTGNHEQYF,TGTGCCAGCAGTTACTCCTGGACAGGGAACCACGAGCAGTACTTC,.,TRBD1,TRBJ2-7,TRBV6-5
CASSPQTGMDQPQHF,TGCGCCAGCAGCCCTCAGACAGGGATGGATCAGCCCCAGCATTTT,.,TRBD1,TRBJ1-5,TRBV5-1
CASSLLAGGGELFF,TGCGCCAGCAGCTTACTAGCGGGAGGCGGGGAGCTGTTTTTT,.,TRBD2,TRBJ2-2,TRBV5-1
CASSLKPRDPAIDTQYF,TGTGCCAGCAGCTTAAAGCCGCGAGACCCGGCTATAGATACGCAGTATTTT,.,.,TRBJ2-3,TRBV7-3
CASSPPGGDQPQHF,TGTGCCAGCTCACCACCGGGGGGGGATCAGCCCCAGCATTTT,.,.,TRBJ1-5,TRBV18
CASSLGFNYEQYF,TGTGCCAGCTCACTAGGGTTCAATTACGAGCAGTACTTC,.,.,TRBJ2-7,TRBV18
CASSIGTGPQETQYF,TGTGCCAGTAGTATAGGAACAGGGCCCCAAGAGACCCAGTACTTC,.,.,TRBJ2-5,TRBV19
CASSLRLAGGRDTQYF,TGTGCCAGCAGCCTCAGACTAGCGGGAGGCCGGGATACGCAGTATTTT,.,TRBD2,TRBJ2-3,TRBV5-6
CASSIAAVLNQPQHF,TGTGCCAGTAGTATAGCGGCAGTGCTTAATCAGCCCCAGCATTTT,once,.,TRBJ1-5,TRBV19